The 23 T cell receptor beta chains listed next were all sequenced from one sample in a study of blood T cell repertoires in COVID-19. The table came from immunoSEQ multiplex PCR; TCRdb's copy has only in-frame clones and leaves some out. The table shows about 190,000 clones, with roughly 78% occurring only once. The source material was peripheral blood. The receptors derive from a woman of 80 years or more with active or convalescent COVID-19.

The chain carries TRBV28 and TRBJ2-2; perhaps TRBD2 as D (6 bases). CDR1 MDHEN and CDR2 SYDVKM come from the germline V gene. Trimming stripped 2 bases from V and 4 bases from J, with 14 bases between. This CDR3 has 16 amino acids. CDR3 DNA sequence: TGTGCCAGCAGTTTAGCGGGGCGGGGAGGCACCGGGGAGCTGTTTTTT. Amino acids: CASSLAGRGGTGELFF. Full variable domain (remainder filled in from reference TRBV28 and TRBJ2-2): DVKVTQSSRYLVKRTGEKVFLECVQDMDHENMFWYRQDPGLGLRLIYFSYDVKMKEKGDIPEGYSVSREKKERFSLILESASTNQTSMYLCASSLAGRGGTGELFFGEGSRLTVL.

Of note for this clone: Other DNA sequences in this specimen translate into the identical CDR3. This chain uses TRBV6-2 or TRBV6-3 with TRBJ2-5, with TRBD2 matching 14 bases. Germline-derived CDR1 and CDR2 are MNHEY and SVGEGT. V shed 5 bases, J shed 2 bases, and the junction held 4 bases outside the gene matches. This CDR3 spans 16 amino acids. The CDR3 bases are TGTGCCAGCAGTCCCCGGACTAGCGGGGGGCAAGAGACCCAGTACTTC. Protein sequence: CASSPRTSGGQETQYF.

This sequence joins TRBV10-1 and TRBJ2-1, with D possibly TRBD2 on 6 matching bases. The CDR3 length is 14 residues. The germline V and J ends were trimmed by 5 bases and 2 bases, with 10 bases remaining between them. The germline CDR1 and CDR2 sequences are WNHNN and SYGVQD (reference sequence). CDR3 nucleotide sequence: TGCGCCAGCAGTCGATGGGGGGCCTACAATGAGCAGTTCTTC. As protein: CASSRWGAYNEQFF.

The chain employs TRBV27 and TRBJ1-2; TRBD1 agrees at 8 bases. Trimming removed 5 bases from V and 4 bases from J; junction bases left unmatched: 3. Germline assignment: CDR1 MNHEY and CDR2 SMNVEV (reference sequence). This CDR3 has 13 residues. Here the CDR3 reads CASSPQGVYGYTF. The CDR3 bases are TGTGCCAGCAGTCCACAGGGGGTCTATGGCTACACCTTC.

The chain is built from TRBV6-2 or TRBV6-3 and TRBJ1-5, with D possibly being TRBD1 (5 bases). The germline V and J ends were trimmed by 5 bases and 7 bases, with 6 bases remaining between them. The CDR3 consists of 11 residues. Looked up from germline, CDR1 is MNHEY and CDR2 is SVGEGT. The chain's CDR3 is CASSQGQPQHF. Written as DNA, the CDR3 is TGTGCCAGCAGTCAGGGCCAGCCCCAGCATTTT.

This clone is a singleton in its sample. The chain uses TRBV6-6 and TRBJ1-4; TRBD1 matches 8 bases. V was clipped by 4 bases and J by 13 bases; unmatched bases: 11. Germline CDR1 is MNHNY and CDR2 is SVGAGI (reference sequence). The CDR3 is made up of 14 amino acids. The CDR3 spells CASSSRDRSRVLFF. In DNA form, the CDR3 reads TGTGCCAGCAGTTCCCGGGACAGGTCGCGAGTACTGTTTTTT.

This clone was picked up a small number of times. The rearrangement links TRBV2 to TRBJ2-2, with 8 nucleotides matching TRBD1. The CDR3 spans 16 residues. The germline CDR1 and CDR2 sequences are SNHLY and FYNNEI. V lost 6 bases, J lost 0 bases, and 6 bases stayed unmatched. The CDR3 is CASRQDRDPNTGELFF. CDR3 DNA sequence: TGTGCCAGCAGGCAGGACAGGGACCCGAACACCGGGGAGCTGTTTTTT.

The rearrangement joins TRBV3-1 (or the pseudogene TRBV3-2) to TRBJ1-1, with a possible D match to TRBD1 (5 bases). The V gene lost 5 bases and the J gene lost 5 bases, with 15 bases spanning the gap. The germline V gene encodes CDR1 LGHDT and CDR2 YNNKEL (reference sequence). CDR3 size: 14 residues. The CDR3 sequence is CASSTRGARTEAFF. Written as DNA, the CDR3 is TGTGCCAGCAGCACCCGCGGGGCCCGGACTGAAGCTTTCTTT.

The chain couples TRBV5-5 to TRBJ1-1; D gene unclear. Trimming took 5 bases from V and 5 from J, leaving 10 bases between them. Germline CDR1 and CDR2: SGHKS and YYEKEE (reference sequence). The CDR3 covers 12 residues. This CDR3 reads CASSRTVTEAFF. CDR3 bases: TGTGCCAGCAGTCGGACTGTTACTGAAGCTTTCTTT.

The sample holds one count of this clone. The genes are TRBV28 and TRBJ1-4, with TRBD1 identical over 7 bases. Germline V gene sequence: CDR1 MDHEN, CDR2 SYDVKM. This CDR3 comprises 16 residues. The trim removed 4 bases at V and 5 bases at J, leaving 10 bases unmatched. This CDR3 reads CASSWGYRGSNEKLFF. Written as DNA, the CDR3 is TGTGCCAGCAGTTGGGGCTACAGGGGATCGAATGAAAAACTGTTTTTT.

In this sample, this clone turned up a few times. This chain uses TRBV7-3 with TRBJ1-6, with 9 bases fitting TRBD1. V shed 1 base and J 7 bases; nucleotides not matched to a gene: 2. Germline-derived CDR1 and CDR2 are SGHTA and FQGTGA. CDR3 length equals 15 residues. CDR3 in DNA: TGTGCCAGCAGCTTAAGTGGACAGGGGAATTCACCCCTCCACTTT. The encoded protein is CASSLSGQGNSPLHF.

The chain has TRBV11-1 and TRBJ2-5; D might be TRBD2 (5 bases). With 5 bases removed from V and 4 bases from J, the gap between germline ends came to 11 bases. The CDR3 spans 13 residues. The germline V gene has CDR1 SGHAT and CDR2 FQDESV (reference sequence). The CDR3 loop is CASSPREGETQYF. The CDR3 DNA sequence: TGTGCCAGCAGCCCTCGGGAAGGAGAGACCCAGTACTTC.

This clone was seen just once. The rearrangement joins TRBV5-6 to TRBJ1-1; possible D gene TRBD1, 6 bases. There are 14 residues in the CDR3. Deletions cut 0 bases from V and 3 bases from J, with 9 bases between. Germline loops: CDR1 SGHDT, CDR2 YYEEEE. This CDR3 reads CASSLVQGHTEAFF. CDR3 sequence (DNA): TGTGCCAGCAGCTTGGTACAGGGACACACTGAAGCTTTCTTT.

This chain links TRBV7-2 with TRBJ2-7, with 8 bases lining up with TRBD2. The CDR3 loop spans 16 amino acids. CDR1 and CDR2 (germline): SGHTA, FQGNSA. V lost 1 base and J lost 1; bases outside the gene matches: 6. The CDR3 here is CASSLVGGVSSYEQYF. As DNA, the CDR3 is TGTGCCAGCAGCTTAGTCGGGGGGGTTTCTTCCTACGAGCAGTACTTC.

This chain links TRBV4-2 with TRBJ2-2, with D unresolved. From germline, CDR1 is LGHNA and CDR2 YNFKEQ. The CDR3 sequence is 14 residues long. V was pared by 1 base and J by 3 bases, with 6 bases between. As DNA, the CDR3 is TGTGCCAGCAGCCAAGTGGGCGACACCGGGGAGCTGTTTTTT. Its translation is CASSQVGDTGELFF.

The chain carries TRBV7-2 and TRBJ1-1; 9 bases map to TRBD1. Unmatched junction bases numbered 3, after V lost 5 bases and J lost 5 bases. Germline V gene sequence: CDR1 SGHTA, CDR2 FQGNSA. The CDR3 has 13 residues. CDR3: CASSTGQGTEAFF. DNA of the CDR3: TGTGCCAGCAGCACCGGACAGGGGACTGAAGCTTTCTTT.

This sequence joins TRBV5-6 and TRBJ2-1; 7 bases map to TRBD1. The CDR3 spans 14 residues. V shed 4 bases and J 7 bases; nucleotides not matched to a gene: 8. Germline V CDR1 and CDR2: SGHDT, YYEEEE. The CDR3 sequence: CASSRRQGLNEQFF. The CDR3 DNA follows: TGTGCCAGCAGCAGACGACAGGGATTGAATGAGCAGTTCTTC.

This chain uses TRBV5-1 with TRBJ1-4; D unresolved. Germline CDR1 SGHRS, CDR2 YFSETQ. This CDR3 has 19 amino acids. Trimming cost V 0 bases and J 6 bases, with 24 bases left between them. CDR3: CASSLGSRGKPDRHEKLFF. As DNA, the CDR3 is TGCGCCAGCAGCTTGGGCTCTCGAGGGAAACCTGACCGACATGAAAAACTGTTTTTT.

The chain uses TRBV5-1 and TRBJ1-5; 11 nucleotides agree with TRBD1. J lost 4 bases, V lost 0 bases, and 3 bases had no gene match. Germline assignment: CDR1 SGHRS and CDR2 YFSETQ. The CDR3 totals 16 residues. The CDR3 region is CASSLGGQGENQPQHF. CDR3 coding DNA: TGCGCCAGCAGCTTGGGGGGACAGGGGGAGAATCAGCCCCAGCATTTT.

The chain joins TRBV7-6 to TRBJ2-5; 13 bases fit TRBD2. J gave up 5 bases and V 4 bases, and 7 bases lay outside the gene matches. Germline loops: CDR1 SGHVS, CDR2 FNYEAQ. This CDR3 is 16 amino acids long. DNA for the CDR3: TGTGCCAGCAGCTCGCTGACTAGCGGGGGGTTTGAGACCCAGTACTTC. It encodes CASSSLTSGGFETQYF.

This chain links TRBV7-2 with TRBJ1-6; TRBD1 aligns across 8 bases. This CDR3 has 15 residues. Looked up from germline, CDR1 is SGHTA and CDR2 is FQGNSA. V lost 4 bases to trimming and J lost 7 bases; unmatched junction nucleotides: 6. The CDR3 nucleotides are TGTGCCAGCAGCTCCTCCGGGACAGGCAATTCACCCCTCCACTTT. Translation gives CASSSSGTGNSPLHF.

This clone appeared a few times. The V gene is TRBV15, the J gene TRBJ2-3, with TRBD2 matching over 13 bases. J gave up 2 bases and V 3 bases, and 5 bases lay outside the gene matches. Germline lookup yields CDR1 LNHNV and CDR2 YYDKDF (reference sequence). This CDR3 has 17 residues. This chain's CDR3 is CATSSRLAGGHTDTQYF. The CDR3 bases are TGTGCCACCAGCAGTCGACTAGCGGGGGGCCACACAGATACGCAGTATTTT.

V and J are TRBV7-2 and TRBJ2-2; D is undetermined. Germline assignment: CDR1 SGHTA and CDR2 FQGNSA. The CDR3 runs 13 residues. With 3 bases removed from V and 6 bases from J, the gap between germline ends came to 8 bases. CDR3 nucleotides: TGTGCCAGCAGCTTCGGTTTTCCCGGGGAGCTGTTTTTT. Residues: CASSFGFPGELFF.